These T cell receptor beta chains were read from a single sample in a study of blood T cells in healthy people across ages. One entry per CDR3 protein, called by TCRdb with MiXCR from the 5' RACE reads. Of 730,000 or so distinct CDR3 sequences in the sample, 40% to 45% were seen once. Sequenced material: blood. The receptors come from an elderly man in good health. Each CDR3 is given with its conserved first and last residue. The D gene is left open where the match is weak. The listing skips clone size in some rows; elsewhere it reads once, few, many or a size class.

>TRBD1|TRBV29-1|NA|TRBJ1-1
TGCAGCGCCGGGCAGGGGGCGGGCACTGAAGCTTTCTTT
CSAGQGAGTEAFF
>NA|TRBV5-1|few|TRBJ2-5
TGCGCCAGCAGTGCAGGATTTCGGGCAGAGACCCAGTACTTC
CASSAGFRAETQYF
>NA|TRBV7-2|NA|TRBJ2-5
TGTGCCAGCAGCTTGTCTGGGATCGAAGAGACCCAGTACTTC
CASSLSGIEETQYF
>NA|TRBV6-4|few|TRBJ1-1
TGTGCCAGCTCTCGCGAATACAGGGAGAACACTGAAGCTTTCTTT
CASSREYRENTEAFF
>TRBD2|TRBV3-1|NA|TRBJ2-3
TGTGCCAGCAGCCAAGATTCGCACGGGAGGGCAGATACGCAGTATTTT
CASSQDSHGRADTQYF
>TRBD2|TRBV7-2|few|TRBJ2-1
TGTGCCAGCAGCTCCCGGACTAGCCGACCCTACAATGAGCAGTTCTTC
CASSSRTSRPYNEQFF
>NA|TRBV19|NA|TRBJ1-6
TGTGCCAGTAGTATGACACCCCTTGGTTCACCCCTCCACTTT
CASSMTPLGSPLHF
>NA|TRBV6-5|NA|TRBJ1-5
TGTGCCAGCAGTACTGTCTCCCGTGAGGGGGTTCAGGGGCAGCCCCAGCATTTT
CASSTVSREGVQGQPQHF
>NA|TRBV28|NA|TRBJ2-1
TGTGCCAGCAGTTTAATGGGGGGACGGACCTTAAACAATGAGCAGTTCTTC
CASSLMGGRTLNNEQFF
>TRBD1|TRBV20-1|once|TRBJ1-2
TGCAGTGCCCGACTCCGGGACAGGGGGCCAGCTAACTATGGCTACACCTTC
CSARLRDRGPANYGYTF